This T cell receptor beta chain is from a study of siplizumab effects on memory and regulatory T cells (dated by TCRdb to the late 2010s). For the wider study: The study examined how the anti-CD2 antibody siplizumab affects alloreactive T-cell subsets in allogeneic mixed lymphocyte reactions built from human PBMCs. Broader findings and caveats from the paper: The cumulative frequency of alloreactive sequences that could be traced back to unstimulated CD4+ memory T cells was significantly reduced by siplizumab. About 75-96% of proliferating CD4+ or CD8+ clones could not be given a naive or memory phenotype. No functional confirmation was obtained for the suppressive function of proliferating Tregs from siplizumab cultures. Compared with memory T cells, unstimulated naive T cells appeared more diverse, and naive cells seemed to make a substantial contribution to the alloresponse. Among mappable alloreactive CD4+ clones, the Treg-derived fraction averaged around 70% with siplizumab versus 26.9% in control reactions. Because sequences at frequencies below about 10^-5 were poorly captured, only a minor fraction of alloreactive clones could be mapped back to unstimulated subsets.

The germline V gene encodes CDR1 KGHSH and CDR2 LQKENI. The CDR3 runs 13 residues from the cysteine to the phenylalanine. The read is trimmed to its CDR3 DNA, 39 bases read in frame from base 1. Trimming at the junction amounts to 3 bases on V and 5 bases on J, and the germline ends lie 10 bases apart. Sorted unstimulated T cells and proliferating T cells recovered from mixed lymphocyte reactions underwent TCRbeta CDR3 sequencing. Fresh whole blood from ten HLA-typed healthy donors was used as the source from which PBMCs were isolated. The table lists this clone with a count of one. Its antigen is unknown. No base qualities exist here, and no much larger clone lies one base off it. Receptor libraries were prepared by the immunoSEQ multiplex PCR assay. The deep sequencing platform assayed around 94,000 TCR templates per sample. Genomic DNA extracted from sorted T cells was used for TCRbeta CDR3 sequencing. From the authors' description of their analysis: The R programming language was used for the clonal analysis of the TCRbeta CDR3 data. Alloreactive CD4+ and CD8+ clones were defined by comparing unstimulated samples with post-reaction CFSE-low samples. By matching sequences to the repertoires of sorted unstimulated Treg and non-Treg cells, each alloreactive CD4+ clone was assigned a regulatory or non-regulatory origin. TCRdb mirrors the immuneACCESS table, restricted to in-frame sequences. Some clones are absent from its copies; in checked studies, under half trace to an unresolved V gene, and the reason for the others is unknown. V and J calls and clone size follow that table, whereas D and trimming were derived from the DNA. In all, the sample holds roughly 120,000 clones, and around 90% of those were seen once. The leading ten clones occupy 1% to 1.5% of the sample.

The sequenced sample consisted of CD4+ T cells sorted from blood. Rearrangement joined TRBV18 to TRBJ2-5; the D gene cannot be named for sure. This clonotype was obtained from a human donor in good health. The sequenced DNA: TGTGCCAGCTCACCCTTGGCTGCGGAGACCCAGTACTTC. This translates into CASSPLAAETQYF.